These 13 T cell receptor beta chains came from one sample sequenced in a study of CD8+ T cells in alopecia areata. It was cDNA, reverse transcribed from extracted RNA, that served as the sequencing template. Repertoires were generated with immunoSEQ multiplex PCR, while TCRdb's copy carries only in-frame clones and drops some. The sample gives some 180,000 clones, approximately 50% of which show up once; over 9.5% is in the top ten. Treatment specified: oral pan-JAK inhibitor, 5-10 mg twice daily. The sample in question was CD8+ T cells sorted from blood, obtained between weeks 51 and 54, from a patient treated with tofacitinib. The source is a human donor with alopecia areata.

The chain recombines TRBV7-8 with TRBJ1-5; TRBD1 agrees at 8 bases. CDR1 SGHVS and CDR2 FQNEAQ come from the germline V gene. V dropped 4 bases and J dropped 6; count of bases not matched to a gene: 5. This CDR3 spans 14 amino acids. CDR3: CASSWTGSGQPQHF. The CDR3 DNA follows: TGTGCCAGCAGCTGGACAGGGTCAGGTCAGCCCCAGCATTTT.

This clone was found a few times. V is TRBV30 and J is TRBJ1-2, with D perhaps matching TRBD1 (6 bases). Germline V gene lookup returns CDR1 GTSNPN and CDR2 SVGIG (reference sequence). Trimming shortened V by 8 bases and J by 1 base, and 14 bases separated the two germline ends. The CDR3 contains 13 residues. The CDR3 spells CAGGQYHNYGYTF. The DNA of the CDR3 is TGTGCCGGTGGACAGTACCATAACTATGGCTACACCTTC.

This clone was detected a few times. This sequence joins TRBV29-1 and TRBJ2-1; the D gene is possibly TRBD1 (6 bases). There are 10 residues in the CDR3. Germline assignment: CDR1 SQVTM and CDR2 ANQGSEA. V gave up 4 bases and J gave up 10 bases, with 8 bases separating them. Here the CDR3 reads CSVVTGEQFF. The CDR3 nucleotides read TGCAGCGTTGTTACAGGGGAGCAGTTCTTC.

This clone was picked up a small number of times. The chain uses TRBV5-6 and TRBJ2-1; maybe TRBD2 (6 bases). Trimming took 3 bases from V and 4 from J, leaving 17 bases between them. CDR3 length: 16 amino acids. Germline loops: CDR1 SGHDT, CDR2 YYEEEE. The chain's CDR3 is CASSSTGTGIYNEQFF. The CDR3 nucleotides read TGTGCCAGCAGCTCCACCGGGACTGGAATTTACAATGAGCAGTTCTTC.

This clone was picked up a small number of times. The rearrangement joins TRBV13 to TRBJ2-7; D gene uncertain. The CDR3 is made up of 11 amino acids. The ends were cut back, 0 bases at V and 7 bases at J, with 4 bases in the middle. In germline, CDR1 is PRHDT, CDR2 FYEKMQ (reference sequence). DNA for the CDR3: TGTGCCAGCAGCTTAGGCCCGGAGCAGTACTTC. Translating it yields CASSLGPEQYF.

The CDR3 is CASSVFVDTQYF. CDR3 in DNA: TGTGCCAGCAGTGTATTCGTGGATACGCAGTATTTT. The rearrangement uses TRBV6-1 and TRBJ2-3; D remains unclear. This CDR3 contains 12 residues. Trimming cost V 4 bases and J 6 bases, with 8 bases left between them. Germline V gene data show CDR1 as MNHNS and CDR2 as SASEGT.

This clone was found many times. V is TRBV4-2 and J is TRBJ2-7, with a weak D call TRBD2 (6 bases). Trimming left V 3 bases short and J 6 bases short, with 18 bases between. The CDR3 extends over 15 amino acids. CDR1 is LGHNA, CDR2 YNFKEQ, per germline. This chain's CDR3 is CASSHRLGDLSEQYF. The CDR3 DNA is TGTGCCAGCAGCCACCGACTAGGGGACCTCTCCGAGCAGTACTTC.

CDR3 sequence (DNA): TGTGCCAGCAGCTCCTGGGGCACCGGGGAGCTGTTTTTT. Translated: CASSSWGTGELFF. The chain employs TRBV5-6 and TRBJ2-2; D ambiguous. CDR1 is SGHDT, CDR2 YYEEEE, per germline. CDR3 length equals 13 residues. V lost 3 bases and J 4 bases, leaving 7 bases between the germline ends. Using reference TRBV5-6 and TRBJ2-2 for the parts outside the CDR3, the full variable domain is DAGVTQSPTHLIKTRGQQVTLRCSPKSGHDTVSWYQQALGQGPQFIFQYYEEEERQRGNFPDRFSGHQFPNYSSELNVNALLLGDSALYLCASSSWGTGELFFGEGSRLTVL.

This chain joins TRBV2 and TRBJ1-2, with 7 bases that match TRBD1. The CDR3 runs 13 residues. The germline gives CDR1 SNHLY, CDR2 FYNNEI. The trim removed 4 bases at V and 6 bases at J, leaving 5 bases unmatched. The CDR3 DNA sequence: TGTGCCAGCAGTGCATTTCAGGGGGATGGCTACACCTTC. This codes for CASSAFQGDGYTF.

The V gene is TRBV27, the J gene TRBJ1-1; D is ambiguous. Trimming stripped 1 base from V and 1 base from J, with 4 bases between. The germline V gene encodes CDR1 MNHEY and CDR2 SMNVEV (reference sequence). The CDR3 has 13 residues. In DNA, the CDR3 is TGTGCCAGCAGTTTATGGGCGAACACTGAAGCTTTCTTT. It translates to CASSLWANTEAFF.

The V and J genes are TRBV30 and TRBJ1-2, with D uncertain. V lost 2 bases and J 3 bases, leaving 10 bases between the germline ends. The CDR3 length is 13 residues. Germline CDR1 and CDR2: GTSNPN and SVGIG (reference sequence). The CDR3 DNA reads TGTGCCTGGAGTCCCTCAGAGGACTATGGCTACACCTTC. This sequence encodes CAWSPSEDYGYTF.

V gene TRBV27 combines with J gene TRBJ1-2, with D perhaps matching TRBD1 (6 bases). V lost 0 bases, J lost 5 bases, and 10 bases lay in between. The CDR3 is 14 amino acids. From germline, CDR1 is MNHEY and CDR2 SMNVEV (reference sequence). The chain's CDR3 is CASSLSSGVYGYTF. The CDR3 DNA reads as TGTGCCAGCAGTTTATCTTCAGGGGTGTATGGCTACACCTTC.

This chain uses TRBV7-9 with TRBJ2-5; possible D gene TRBD2, 6 bases. Germline V gene data show CDR1 as SEHNR and CDR2 as FQNEAQ (reference sequence). V was shortened by 1 base and J by 2 bases, with 11 bases between the two germline ends. The CDR3 has 15 amino acids. The CDR3: CASSLGRVEQETQYF. Here the CDR3 DNA reads TGTGCCAGCAGCTTAGGGAGGGTGGAACAAGAGACCCAGTACTTC. Combining the CDR3 with reference TRBV7-9 and TRBJ2-5 gives the whole variable domain DTGVSQNPRHKITKRGQNVTFRCDPISEHNRLYWYRQTLGQGPEFLTYFQNEAQLEKSRLLSDRFSAERPKGSFSTLEIQRTEQGDSAMYLCASSLGRVEQETQYFGPGTRLLVL.